Listed below are T cell receptor beta chains from one sample, sequenced in a study of CD8+ T cells in alopecia areata. Generated by immunoSEQ multiplex PCR, the TCRdb table keeps only in-frame clones and is missing some. This sample yields 9,500 to 15,000 clones, of which approximately 61% are seen a single time; about an eighth belongs to the top ten. The sample was skin. Receptors were obtained from a human donor with alopecia areata. CDR3s include the opening cysteine and the closing phenylalanine or tryptophan. The D gene is left open where the match is weak. Only part of the rows carry a size: once, few, many, or a class if the clone is expanded.

V gene	J gene	CDR3 length	D gene	clone size	CDR3 DNA	CDR3 protein
TRBV7-9	TRBJ1-1	12	TRBD1	NA	TGTGCCAGCAGCCCGAGGACAGGTGAAGCTTTCTTT	CASSPRTGEAFF
TRBV5-4	TRBJ2-3	16	NA	NA	TGTGCCAGCAGCTCCTTTCGGGGTAGTAGCACAGATACGCAGTATTTT	CASSSFRGSSTDTQYF
TRBV7-2	TRBJ2-2	16	NA	NA	TGTGCCAGCAGCTTGCTTTCCCGGGGGAACACCGGGGAGCTGTTTTTT	CASSLLSRGNTGELFF
TRBV7-6	TRBJ1-1	13	NA	NA	TGTGCCAGCAGCTTGGGGGGGGTCACTGAAGCTTTCTTT	CASSLGGVTEAFF
TRBV7-8	TRBJ1-1	15	NA	NA	TGTGCCAGCAGCTTAGTATCCAGGCCCGAAGCTGAAGCTTTCTTT	CASSLVSRPEAEAFF
TRBV6-5	TRBJ2-2	13	NA	NA	TGTGCCAGCACCCCCAGACAGACCGGGGAGCTGTTTTTT	CASTPRQTGELFF
TRBV4-1	TRBJ1-1	14	NA	NA	TGCGCCAGCAGCGGGATTCTGAAGGGCACTGAAGCTTTCTTT	CASSGILKGTEAFF
TRBV27	TRBJ2-1	11	NA	few	TGTGCCAGCGAGTCGCGGGGTGAGCAGTTCTTC	CASESRGEQFF
TRBV5-1	TRBJ1-1	13	NA	few	TGCGCCAGCAGCTTGGCCTACAACACTGAAGCTTTCTTT	CASSLAYNTEAFF
TRBV7-6	TRBJ2-5	13	TRBD1	NA	TGTGCCAGCAGCCCGGACAGGAAAGAGACCCAGTACTTC	CASSPDRKETQYF
TRBV6-1	TRBJ1-1	13	NA	once	TGTGCCAGCAGTGTGGTCTCGTGGACTGAAGCTTTCTTT	CASSVVSWTEAFF
TRBV4-1	TRBJ1-6	17	NA	NA	TGCGCCAGCAGCCAAGGTAGTGGGGAGTTGTTCAATTCACCCCTCCACTTT	CASSQGSGELFNSPLHF
TRBV13	TRBJ2-1	13	NA	medium-sized	TGTGCCAGCAGCTTAGTTTCGGGGAGTGAGCAGTTCTTC	CASSLVSGSEQFF
TRBV11-2	TRBJ2-1	16	NA	few	TGTGCCAGCAGGCGTCTGGAGCGGATAGATCGTGATGAGCAGTTCTTC	CASRRLERIDRDEQFF
TRBV5-6	TRBJ2-7	12	NA	NA	TGTGCCAGCAGCTTGGCCAACTACGAGCAGTACTTC	CASSLANYEQYF
TRBV7-2	TRBJ2-7	18	NA	NA	TGTGCCAGCAGCTTAGGGCTGGGAGGGCCAGGGGTAAGGTACGAGCAGTACTTC	CASSLGLGGPGVRYEQYF
TRBV6-1	TRBJ2-3	17	NA	NA	TGTGCCAGCAGTGGACACCGGGACCTCCTACGCCAAAACGCGCAGTATTTT	CASSGHRDLLRQNAQYF
TRBV7-8	TRBJ2-5	14	NA	NA	TGTGCCAGCAGCTTAGTTGGGGGCCGGGAGACCCAGTACTTC	CASSLVGGRETQYF
TRBV18	TRBJ2-2	15	TRBD2	NA	TGTGCCAGCTCGCGACTAGCAGTAGACACCGGGGAGCTGTTTTTT	CASSRLAVDTGELFF
TRBV7-9	TRBJ2-3	16	TRBD1	few	TGTGCCAGCAGCTCCGGGACAGGGGGCCACACAGATACGCAGTATTTT	CASSSGTGGHTDTQYF
TRBV5-4	TRBJ1-1	16	NA	once	TGTGCCAGCAGGCGTACCGGGGTAGGCGGGAACACTGAAGCTTTCTTT	CASRRTGVGGNTEAFF
TRBV7-8	TRBJ2-1	15	NA	once	TGTGCCAGCAGCATCCGGGGCAGGTTCATGGATGAGCAGTTCTTC	CASSIRGRFMDEQFF
TRBV19	TRBJ2-6	14	NA	NA	TGTGCCACTCACCCAATATCTGGGGCCAACGTCCTGACTTTC	CATHPISGANVLTF
TRBV5-6	TRBJ1-4	13	NA	NA	TGTGCCAGCAGCTTACGGGGTGGTGAAAAACTGTTTTTT	CASSLRGGEKLFF
TRBV28	TRBJ2-4	15	NA	NA	TGTGCCAGCAGTCTTTTTGGTGGAGGGGAAAACATTCAGTACTTC	CASSLFGGGENIQYF
TRBV28	TRBJ1-5	14	NA	NA	TGTGCCAGCAGAGACGGGCTCGCGGGACAGCCCCAGCATTTT	CASRDGLAGQPQHF
TRBV25-1	TRBJ2-1	15	TRBD2	NA	TGTGCCAGCAGTGATAGCGGGAGGTTGTACAATGAGCAGTTCTTC	CASSDSGRLYNEQFF
TRBV30	TRBJ1-6	15	NA	NA	TGTGCCTGGAGTGGCAGGACCCGTTATAATTCACCCCTCCACTTT	CAWSGRTRYNSPLHF
TRBV7-2	TRBJ2-7	17	TRBD2	NA	TGTGCCAGCAGCTTCTTACTAGCGGGAGGGCCGAAAAACGAGCAGTACTTC	CASSFLLAGGPKNEQYF
TRBV7-9	TRBJ1-1	15	NA	few	TGTGCCAGCAGTCCACCAAGACACCAGGGACCTGAAGCTTTCTTT	CASSPPRHQGPEAFF
TRBV5-6	TRBJ2-3	15	NA	NA	TGTGCCAGCAGCTTGGGGGAGCTTACCACAGATACGCAGTATTTT	CASSLGELTTDTQYF
TRBV6-6	TRBJ1-1	13	NA	few	TGTGCCAGCAGGGGCATGCGGCAGACTGAAGCTTTCTTT	CASRGMRQTEAFF
TRBV11-2	TRBJ2-7	15	TRBD1	NA	TGTGCCAGCAGCGGGTTCCAGGGGGCTACCTACGAGCAGTACTTC	CASSGFQGATYEQYF
TRBV27	TRBJ2-6	19	NA	NA	TGTGCCAGCAGCCCCTCCTCTCGCAGACACTTCTCTGGGGCCAACGTCCTGACTTTC	CASSPSSRRHFSGANVLTF
TRBV29-1	TRBJ1-4	14	NA	NA	TGCAGCGTTGAGGGGATACAGGGTGACGAAAAACTGTTTTTT	CSVEGIQGDEKLFF
TRBV7-2	TRBJ2-5	13	TRBD1	few	TGTGCCAGCAGCCGGGGACAGAGAGAGACCCAGTACTTC	CASSRGQRETQYF
TRBV28	TRBJ1-5	14	NA	few	TGTGCCAGCAGTGATACGGTTAGCAATCAGCCCCAGCATTTT	CASSDTVSNQPQHF
TRBV6-5	TRBJ2-7	12	TRBD1	NA	TGTGCCAGTGGGACAGGGACCTACGAGCAGTACTTC	CASGTGTYEQYF
TRBV9	TRBJ2-2	15	TRBD2	once	TGTGCCAGCAGCGTAGGTCCCGGGGAGGGCGGGGAGCTGTTTTTT	CASSVGPGEGGELFF
TRBV5-4	TRBJ2-5	12	NA	NA	TGTGCCAGCAGCACTGGGATTGGGACCCAGTACTTC	CASSTGIGTQYF
TRBV19	TRBJ2-7	18	TRBD1	medium-sized	TGTGCCAGTAGTATAGATCGCGTTGGACAGGGTTATTCCTACGAGCAGTACTTC	CASSIDRVGQGYSYEQYF